Reported below is one T cell receptor beta chain. Antigen specificity is unknown. The same CDR3 can be traced to other DNA sequences in this sample. This sample is part of a study of shared clonotypes between healthy human individuals. V dropped 6 bases and J dropped 1 base, with 10 bases sitting between them. The CDR3 spans 13 residues. Germline V CDR1 and CDR2: MNHEY, SMNVEV (reference sequence). Broader study findings: Naive CD4 clonotype sharing across a few donors was around 5.5%. As a rule, naive subsets had a larger estimated richness than memory subsets.

The test was conducted at deep level. This table comes from immunoSEQ multiplex PCR, and its TCRdb copy is limited to in-frame clones, with some not included. The sample lists roughly 2,000,000 clones, about 93% occurring once. CD45RO-negative cells were positively selected for CCR7, leaving out terminally differentiated effector memory CD45RA+ cells. Sequenced sample: naive CD8+ T cells from PBMCs. The chain recombines TRBV27 with TRBJ2-7; D possibly uses TRBD1 or TRBD2 (5 bases each). This receptor was identified in a man between 18 and 29 years old in good health. Some clones in this sample may be carry-over from other donors' samples. CDR3 amino acids: CASRTGPSYEQYF. DNA of the CDR3: TGTGCCAGCAGAACGGGACCTTCCTACGAGCAGTACTTC.